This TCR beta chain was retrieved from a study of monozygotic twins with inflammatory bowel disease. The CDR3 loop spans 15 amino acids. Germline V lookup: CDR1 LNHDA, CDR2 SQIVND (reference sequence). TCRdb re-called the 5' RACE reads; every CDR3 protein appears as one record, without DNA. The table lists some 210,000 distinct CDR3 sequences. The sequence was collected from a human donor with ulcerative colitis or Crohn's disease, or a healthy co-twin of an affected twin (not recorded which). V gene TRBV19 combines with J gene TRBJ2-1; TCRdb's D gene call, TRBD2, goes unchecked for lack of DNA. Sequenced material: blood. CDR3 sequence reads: CASSETSPIHNEQFF.